This is a list of T cell receptor beta chains from one sample in a study of graft-versus-host responses after intestinal transplantation. What these receptors recognize is not known. Produced via immunoSEQ multiplex PCR; TCRdb's table is partial and in-frame only. The sample lists roughly 100,000 clones; 80% to 95% were seen once. The specimen comprised unstimulated CD8+ T cells sorted from spleen or lymph node cells, sampled before intestinal transplant. The receptor set was obtained from a human donor who received an intestinal transplant. The CDR3 runs from the conserved cysteine through the conserved F or W. Each record gives: clone size, D gene, V gene, J gene, CDR3 DNA, CDR3 protein. A D gene is named only where the DNA matches it firmly. Not every row has a clone size; where given, it reads once, few, many or a size class.

-	-	TRBV15	TRBJ2-2	TGTGCCACCAGCAGAATAGCGGTTGGTTCCGGGGAGCTGTTTTTT	CATSRIAVGSGELFF
-	-	TRBV7-7	TRBJ2-2	TGTGCCAGCAGATCCCCTACCGGGGAGCTGTTTTTT	CASRSPTGELFF
-	-	TRBV7-9	TRBJ2-7	TGTGCCAGCAGAGGTGGGACACATTCCTACGAGCAGTACTTC	CASRGGTHSYEQYF
once	-	TRBV15	TRBJ1-5	TGTGCCACCAGCCTCGAGGGTCAGCCCCAGCATTTT	CATSLEGQPQHF
-	TRBD2	TRBV7-8	TRBJ2-7	TGTGCCAGCAGCCCCCCCGGAGGCGGGGGTTTGGTCGAGCAGTACTTC	CASSPPGGGGLVEQYF
-	-	TRBV7-7	TRBJ2-7	TGTGCCAGCAGCTTAGAACCCGGGCCGCCCTACGAGCAGTACTTC	CASSLEPGPPYEQYF
-	TRBD1	TRBV19	TRBJ2-2	TGTGCCAGCCGGGACAGAGACACCGGGGAGCTGTTTTTT	CASRDRDTGELFF
-	-	TRBV4-1	TRBJ1-6	TGCGCCAGCCCTACCACTACCGGTGCCTATAATTCACCCCTCCACTTT	CASPTTTGAYNSPLHF
few	-	TRBV7-9	TRBJ1-2	TGTGCCAGCAGCTTAGGAGCAGGGAACTATGGCTACACCTTC	CASSLGAGNYGYTF
once	-	TRBV4-1	TRBJ1-3	TGCGCCAGCAGCCAAGAGACCGGAGCTGGAAACACCATATATTTT	CASSQETGAGNTIYF
-	-	TRBV7-9	TRBJ2-7	TGTGCCAGCAGCTTAGAGCTGGGGAGCCACGAGCAGTACTTC	CASSLELGSHEQYF
-	-	TRBV7-9	TRBJ2-7	TGTGCCAGCAGCTTAGTTGCCTACGAGCAGTACTTC	CASSLVAYEQYF
-	-	TRBV7-8	TRBJ2-1	TGTGCCAGCAGCCCGCCTCGCTCCTACAATGAGCAGTTCTTC	CASSPPRSYNEQFF
-	-	TRBV6-5	TRBJ2-5	TGTGCCAGCAGTATAGGAACCGAAGAGACCCAGTACTTC	CASSIGTEETQYF
-	-	TRBV7-6	TRBJ2-3	TGTGCCAGCAGCTTAGCTCGTCGGGGGTGGGATACGCAGTATTTT	CASSLARRGWDTQYF
-	-	TRBV4-1	TRBJ1-5	TGCGCCAGCAGCCAAGGTTGGCCGCCCAGGGGATACAGCAATCAGCCCCAGCATTTT	CASSQGWPPRGYSNQPQHF
once	TRBD2	TRBV6-5	TRBJ2-1	TGTGCCAGCAGTTACGAGCGGGGATGGTATGAGCAGTTCTTC	CASSYERGWYEQFF
-	TRBD1	TRBV30	TRBJ1-4	TGTGCCTGGGAACAGGGGGCGGATGAAAAACTGTTTTTT	CAWEQGADEKLFF
-	-	TRBV5-4	TRBJ2-2	TGTGCCATGCGACAGTATCATTTTACCGGGGAGCTGTTTTTT	CAMRQYHFTGELFF
-	TRBD1	TRBV2	TRBJ2-4	TGTGCCAGCAGTGCACCTAGACAGGGGGGAAGGGACATTCAGTACTTC	CASSAPRQGGRDIQYF
-	-	TRBV12-5	TRBJ1-5	TGTGCTAGTGGTGAGACACTCTTCGGGAATCAGCCCCAGCATTTT	CASGETLFGNQPQHF
-	-	TRBV5-1	TRBJ2-3	TGCGCCAGCAGCTTTTCACTTTCTAGCACAGATACGCAGTATTTT	CASSFSLSSTDTQYF
once	TRBD1	TRBV5-1	TRBJ2-7	TGCGCCAGCAGCCCGGGACAGGGTTCCTACGAGCAGTACTTC	CASSPGQGSYEQYF
-	-	TRBV4-2	TRBJ2-6	TGTGCCAGCAGCCAGATAGGGACTTCTGGGGCCAACGTCCTGACTTTC	CASSQIGTSGANVLTF